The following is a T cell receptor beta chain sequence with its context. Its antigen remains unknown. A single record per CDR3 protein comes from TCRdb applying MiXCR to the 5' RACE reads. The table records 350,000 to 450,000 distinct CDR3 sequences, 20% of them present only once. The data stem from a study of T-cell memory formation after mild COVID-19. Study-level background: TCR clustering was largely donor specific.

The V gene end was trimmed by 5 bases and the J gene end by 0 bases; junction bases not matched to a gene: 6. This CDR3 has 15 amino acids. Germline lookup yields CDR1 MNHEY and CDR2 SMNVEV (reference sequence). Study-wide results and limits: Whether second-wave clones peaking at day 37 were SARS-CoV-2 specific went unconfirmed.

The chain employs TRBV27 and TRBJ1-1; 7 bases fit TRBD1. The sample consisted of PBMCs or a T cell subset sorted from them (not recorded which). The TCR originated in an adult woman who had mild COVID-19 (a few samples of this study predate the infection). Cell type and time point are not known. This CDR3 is CASSHRDRLNTEAFF. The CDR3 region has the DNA TGTGCCAGCAGTCACCGGGACAGATTGAACACTGAAGCTTTCTTT.